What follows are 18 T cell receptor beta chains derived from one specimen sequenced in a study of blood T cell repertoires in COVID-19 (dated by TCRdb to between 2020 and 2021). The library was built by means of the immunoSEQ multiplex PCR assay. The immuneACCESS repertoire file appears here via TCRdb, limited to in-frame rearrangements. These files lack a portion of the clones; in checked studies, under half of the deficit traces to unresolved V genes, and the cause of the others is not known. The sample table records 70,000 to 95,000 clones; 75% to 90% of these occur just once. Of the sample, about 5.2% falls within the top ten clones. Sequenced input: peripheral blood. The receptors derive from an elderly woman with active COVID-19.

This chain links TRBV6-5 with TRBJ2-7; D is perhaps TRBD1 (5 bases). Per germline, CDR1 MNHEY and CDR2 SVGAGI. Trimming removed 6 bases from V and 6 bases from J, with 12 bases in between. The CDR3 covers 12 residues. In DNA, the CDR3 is TGTGCCAGCAGCTCAGGGCTAGGCGAGCAGTACTTC. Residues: CASSSGLGEQYF.

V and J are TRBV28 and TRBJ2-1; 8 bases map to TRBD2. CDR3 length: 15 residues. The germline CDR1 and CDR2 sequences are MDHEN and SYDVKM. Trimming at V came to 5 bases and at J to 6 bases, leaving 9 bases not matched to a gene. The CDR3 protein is CASSVMGLEGNEQFF. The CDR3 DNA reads TGTGCCAGCAGTGTAATGGGACTAGAAGGCAATGAGCAGTTCTTC.

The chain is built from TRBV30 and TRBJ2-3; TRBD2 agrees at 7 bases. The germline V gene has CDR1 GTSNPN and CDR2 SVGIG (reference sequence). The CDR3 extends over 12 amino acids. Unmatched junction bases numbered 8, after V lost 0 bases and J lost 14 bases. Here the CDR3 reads CAWSVLNTGGYF. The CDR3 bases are TGTGCCTGGAGTGTACTGAACACGGGGGGGTATTTT. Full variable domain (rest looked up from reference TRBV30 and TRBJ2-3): SQTIHQWPATLVQPVGSPLSLECTVEGTSNPNLYWYRQAAGRGLQLLFYSVGIGQISSEVPQNLSASRPQDRQFILSSKKLLLSDSGFYLCAWSVLNTGGYFGPGTRLTVL.

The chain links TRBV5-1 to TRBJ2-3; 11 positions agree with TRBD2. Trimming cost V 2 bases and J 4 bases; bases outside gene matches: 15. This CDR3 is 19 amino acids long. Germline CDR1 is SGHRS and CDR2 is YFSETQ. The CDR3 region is CASSLGASGRTSFPDTQYF. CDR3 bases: TGCGCCAGCAGCTTAGGGGCTAGCGGGAGGACATCTTTCCCAGATACGCAGTATTTT.

The CDR3 spells CASRLGGGLWETQYF. CDR3 coding DNA: TGTGCCAGCAGGCTAGGAGGGGGCCTTTGGGAGACCCAGTACTTC. The rearrangement links TRBV6-5 to TRBJ2-5; D might be TRBD1 (7 bases). Deletions cut 6 bases from V and 5 bases from J, with 19 bases between. The CDR3 is 15 amino acids. CDR1 and CDR2 from the germline V gene are MNHEY and SVGAGI.

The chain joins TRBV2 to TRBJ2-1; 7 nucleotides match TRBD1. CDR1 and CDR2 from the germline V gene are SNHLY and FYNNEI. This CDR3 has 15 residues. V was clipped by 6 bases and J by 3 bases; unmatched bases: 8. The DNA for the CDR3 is TGTGCCAGCAGGCCCGGGACAGACCACTACAATGAGCAGTTCTTC. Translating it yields CASRPGTDHYNEQFF.

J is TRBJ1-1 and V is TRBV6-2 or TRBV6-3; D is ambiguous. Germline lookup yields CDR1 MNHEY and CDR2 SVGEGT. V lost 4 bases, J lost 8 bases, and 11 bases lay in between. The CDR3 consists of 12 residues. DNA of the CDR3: TGTGCCAGCAGTTTCCTTGGGCCCGAAGCTTTCTTT. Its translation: CASSFLGPEAFF.

The CDR3 region has the DNA TGTGCCAGCAGCCAAGAAGGAGGAGGGTTGGATGAGCAGTTCTTC. The encoded protein is CASSQEGGGLDEQFF. This chain joins TRBV3-1 (or the pseudogene TRBV3-2) and TRBJ2-1; D perhaps matches TRBD2 (6 bases). Trimming removed 0 bases from V and 8 bases from J, with 14 bases in between. Germline V lookup: CDR1 LGHDT, CDR2 YNNKEL (reference sequence). CDR3 length equals 15 residues.

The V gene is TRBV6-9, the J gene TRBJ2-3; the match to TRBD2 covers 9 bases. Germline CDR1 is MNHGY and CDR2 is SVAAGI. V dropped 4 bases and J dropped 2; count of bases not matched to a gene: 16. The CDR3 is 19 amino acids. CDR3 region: CASSSRASGKGPDTDTQYF. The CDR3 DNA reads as TGTGCCAGCAGTTCCCGGGCTAGCGGGAAGGGCCCTGACACAGATACGCAGTATTTT.

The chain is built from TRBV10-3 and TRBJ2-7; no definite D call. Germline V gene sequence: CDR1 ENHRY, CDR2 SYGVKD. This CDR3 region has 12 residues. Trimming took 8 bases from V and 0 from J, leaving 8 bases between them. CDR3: CAISVNSYEQYF. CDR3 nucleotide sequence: TGTGCCATCTCGGTTAACTCCTACGAGCAGTACTTC.

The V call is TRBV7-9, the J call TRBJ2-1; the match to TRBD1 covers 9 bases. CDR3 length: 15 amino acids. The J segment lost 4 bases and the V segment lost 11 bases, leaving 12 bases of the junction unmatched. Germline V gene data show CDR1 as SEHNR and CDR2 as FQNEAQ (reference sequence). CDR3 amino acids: CAVPLDRGGYNEQFF. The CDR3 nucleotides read TGTGCCGTCCCCCTCGACAGGGGGGGTTACAATGAGCAGTTCTTC. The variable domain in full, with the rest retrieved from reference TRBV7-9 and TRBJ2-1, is DTGVSQNPRHKITKRGQNVTFRCDPISEHNRLYWYRQTLGQGPEFLTYFQNEAQLEKSRLLSDRFSAERPKGSFSTLEIQRTEQGDSAMYLCAVPLDRGGYNEQFFGPGTRLTVL.

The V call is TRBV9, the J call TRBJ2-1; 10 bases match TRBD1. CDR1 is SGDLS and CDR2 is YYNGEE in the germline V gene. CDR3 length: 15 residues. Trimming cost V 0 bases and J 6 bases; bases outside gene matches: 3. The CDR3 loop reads CASSVEWTGGNEQFF. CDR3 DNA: TGTGCCAGCAGCGTAGAGTGGACAGGGGGCAATGAGCAGTTCTTC.

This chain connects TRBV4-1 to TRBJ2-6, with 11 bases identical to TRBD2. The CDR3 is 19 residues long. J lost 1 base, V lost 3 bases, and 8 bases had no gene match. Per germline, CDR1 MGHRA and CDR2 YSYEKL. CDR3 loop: CASSQGTGTSGSGANVLTF. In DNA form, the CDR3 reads TGCGCCAGCAGCCAGGGGACCGGGACTAGCGGTTCTGGGGCCAACGTCCTGACTTTC.

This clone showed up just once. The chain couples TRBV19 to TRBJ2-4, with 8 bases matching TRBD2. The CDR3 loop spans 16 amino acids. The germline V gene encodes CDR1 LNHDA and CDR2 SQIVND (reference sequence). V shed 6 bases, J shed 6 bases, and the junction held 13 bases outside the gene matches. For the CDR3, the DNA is TGTGCCAGTAGCGGGAGCCGGACGGGAGGGGGAAACATTCAGTACTTC. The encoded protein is CASSGSRTGGGNIQYF.

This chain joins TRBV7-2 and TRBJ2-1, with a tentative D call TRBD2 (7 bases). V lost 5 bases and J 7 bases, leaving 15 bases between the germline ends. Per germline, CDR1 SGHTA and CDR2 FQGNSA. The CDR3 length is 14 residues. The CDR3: CASSPGGARNEQFF. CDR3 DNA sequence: TGTGCCAGCAGCCCTGGGGGGGCTAGGAATGAGCAGTTCTTC.

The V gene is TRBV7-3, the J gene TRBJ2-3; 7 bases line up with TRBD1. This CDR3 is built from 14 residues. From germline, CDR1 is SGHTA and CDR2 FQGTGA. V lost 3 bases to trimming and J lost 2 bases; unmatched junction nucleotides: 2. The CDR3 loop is CASSLTGNTDTQYF. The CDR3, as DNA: TGTGCCAGCAGCTTGACAGGGAACACAGATACGCAGTATTTT.

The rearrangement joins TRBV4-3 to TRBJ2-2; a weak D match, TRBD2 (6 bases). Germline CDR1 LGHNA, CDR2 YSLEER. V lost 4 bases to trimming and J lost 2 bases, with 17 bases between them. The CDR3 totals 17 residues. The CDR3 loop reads CASSPGTSSRNTGELFF. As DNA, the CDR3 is TGCGCCAGCAGCCCGGGGACTTCATCGAGAAACACCGGGGAGCTGTTTTTT.

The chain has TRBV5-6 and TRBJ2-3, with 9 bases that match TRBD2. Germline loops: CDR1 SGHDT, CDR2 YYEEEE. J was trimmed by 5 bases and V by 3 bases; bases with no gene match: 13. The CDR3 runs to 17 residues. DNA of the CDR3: TGTGCCAGCAGCTCCGTAGCGGGAGTTACCGTTGGAGATACGCAGTATTTT. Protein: CASSSVAGVTVGDTQYF.